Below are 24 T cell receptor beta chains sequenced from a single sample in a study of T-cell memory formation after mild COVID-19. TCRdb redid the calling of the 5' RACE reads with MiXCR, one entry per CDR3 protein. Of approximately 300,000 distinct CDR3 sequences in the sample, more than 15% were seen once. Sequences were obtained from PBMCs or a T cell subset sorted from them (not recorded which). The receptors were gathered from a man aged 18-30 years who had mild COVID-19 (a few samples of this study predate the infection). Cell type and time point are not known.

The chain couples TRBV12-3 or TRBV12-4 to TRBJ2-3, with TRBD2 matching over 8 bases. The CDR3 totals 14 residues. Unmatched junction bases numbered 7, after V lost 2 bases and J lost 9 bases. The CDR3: CASSLSGGATTQYF. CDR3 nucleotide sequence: TGTGCCAGCAGTTTAAGCGGGGGTGCCACCACGCAGTATTTT.

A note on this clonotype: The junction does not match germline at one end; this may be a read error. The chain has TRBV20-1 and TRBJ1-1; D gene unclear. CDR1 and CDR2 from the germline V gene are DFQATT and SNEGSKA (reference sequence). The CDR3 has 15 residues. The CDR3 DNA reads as TGCAGTGCTGGAGACCTTTCGCGGATTAACACTGAAGCTTTCTTT. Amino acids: CSAGDLSRINTEAFF.

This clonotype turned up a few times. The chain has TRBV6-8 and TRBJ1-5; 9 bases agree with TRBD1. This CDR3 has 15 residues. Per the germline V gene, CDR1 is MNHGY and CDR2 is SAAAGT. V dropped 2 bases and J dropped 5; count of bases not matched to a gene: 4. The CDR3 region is CASSYETGGHQPQHF. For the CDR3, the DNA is TGTGCCAGCAGTTACGAGACAGGGGGGCATCAGCCCCAGCATTTT.

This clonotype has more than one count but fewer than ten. The CDR3 nucleotides read TGTGCCAGCAGCCCCCTGGAGTCCTACGAGCAGTACTTC. This codes for CASSPLESYEQYF. The chain recombines TRBV7-6 with TRBJ2-7; D ambiguous. CDR3 size: 13 residues. V was trimmed by 5 bases and J by 1 base, leaving 9 bases between them. Germline CDR1 reads SGHVS; CDR2 reads FNYEAQ.

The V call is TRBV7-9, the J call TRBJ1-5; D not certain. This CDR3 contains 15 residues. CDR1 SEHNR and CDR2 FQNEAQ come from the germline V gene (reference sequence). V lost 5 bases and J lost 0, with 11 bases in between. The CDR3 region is CASSDRLDSNQPQHF. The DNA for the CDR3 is TGTGCCAGCAGCGATCGACTGGATAGCAATCAGCCCCAGCATTTT.

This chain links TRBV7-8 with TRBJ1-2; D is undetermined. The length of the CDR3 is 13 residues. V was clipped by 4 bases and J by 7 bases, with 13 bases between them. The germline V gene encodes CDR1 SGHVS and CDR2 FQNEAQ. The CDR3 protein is CASSSGGSSGYTF. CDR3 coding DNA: TGTGCCAGCAGCTCAGGAGGTTCTAGTGGCTACACCTTC.

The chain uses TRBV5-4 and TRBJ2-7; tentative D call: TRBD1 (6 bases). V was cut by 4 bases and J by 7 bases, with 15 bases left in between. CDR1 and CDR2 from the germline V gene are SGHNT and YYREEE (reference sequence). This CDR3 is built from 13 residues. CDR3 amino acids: CASSQFSGTEQYV. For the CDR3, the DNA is TGTGCCAGCAGCCAGTTCTCCGGGACAGAGCAGTACGTC.

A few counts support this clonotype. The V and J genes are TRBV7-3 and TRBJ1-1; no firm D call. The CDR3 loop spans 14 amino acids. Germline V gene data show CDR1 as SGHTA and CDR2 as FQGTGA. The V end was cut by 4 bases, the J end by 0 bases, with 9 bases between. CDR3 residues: CASSSFLMNTEAFF. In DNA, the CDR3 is TGTGCCAGCAGCTCCTTTTTGATGAACACTGAAGCTTTCTTT.

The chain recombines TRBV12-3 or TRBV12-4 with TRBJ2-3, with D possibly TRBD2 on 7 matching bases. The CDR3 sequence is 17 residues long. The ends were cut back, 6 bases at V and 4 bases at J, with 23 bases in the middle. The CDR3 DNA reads TGTGCCAGCAGGACTTCTAGGGGGGGGACCGGGTCAGATACGCAGTATTTT. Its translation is CASRTSRGGTGSDTQYF.

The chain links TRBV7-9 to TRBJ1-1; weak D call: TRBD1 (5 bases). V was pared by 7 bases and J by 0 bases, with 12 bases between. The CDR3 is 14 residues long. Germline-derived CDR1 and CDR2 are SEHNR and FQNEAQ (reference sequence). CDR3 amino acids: CASNVGDLNTEAFF. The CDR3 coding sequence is TGTGCCAGCAACGTCGGGGACCTGAACACTGAAGCTTTCTTT.

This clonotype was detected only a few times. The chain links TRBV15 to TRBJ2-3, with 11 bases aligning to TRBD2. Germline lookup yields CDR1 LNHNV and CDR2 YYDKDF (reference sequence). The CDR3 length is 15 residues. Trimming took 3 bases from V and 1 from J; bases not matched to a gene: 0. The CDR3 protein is CATSRGLAGTDTQYF. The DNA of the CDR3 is TGTGCCACCAGCAGGGGACTAGCGGGCACAGATACGCAGTATTTT.

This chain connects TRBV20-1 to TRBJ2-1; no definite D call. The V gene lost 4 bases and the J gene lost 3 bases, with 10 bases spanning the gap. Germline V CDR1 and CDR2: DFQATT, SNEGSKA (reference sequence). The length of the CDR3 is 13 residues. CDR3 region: CSAMIADYNEQFF. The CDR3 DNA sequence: TGCAGTGCTATGATCGCCGACTACAATGAGCAGTTCTTC.

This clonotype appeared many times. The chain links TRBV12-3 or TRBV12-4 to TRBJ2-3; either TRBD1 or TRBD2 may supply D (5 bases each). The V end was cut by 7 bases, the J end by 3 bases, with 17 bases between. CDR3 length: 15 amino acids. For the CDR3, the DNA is TGTGCCAGCAACCCGGGGCCAGCGGAGACAGATACGCAGTATTTT. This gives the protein CASNPGPAETDTQYF.

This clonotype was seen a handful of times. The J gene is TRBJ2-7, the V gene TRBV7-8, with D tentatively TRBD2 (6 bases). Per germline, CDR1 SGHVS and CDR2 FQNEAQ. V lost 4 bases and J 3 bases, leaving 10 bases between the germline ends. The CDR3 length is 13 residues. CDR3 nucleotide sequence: TGTGCCAGCAGCTCTAGCGCCTACTACGAGCAGTACTTC. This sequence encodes CASSSSAYYEQYF.

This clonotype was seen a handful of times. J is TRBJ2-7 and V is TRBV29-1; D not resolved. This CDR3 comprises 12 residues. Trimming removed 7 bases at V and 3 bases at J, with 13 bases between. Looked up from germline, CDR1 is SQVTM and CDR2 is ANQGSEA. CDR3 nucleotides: TGCAGCGGGGTTTTCGGAGTCTACGAGCAGTACTTC. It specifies CSGVFGVYEQYF.

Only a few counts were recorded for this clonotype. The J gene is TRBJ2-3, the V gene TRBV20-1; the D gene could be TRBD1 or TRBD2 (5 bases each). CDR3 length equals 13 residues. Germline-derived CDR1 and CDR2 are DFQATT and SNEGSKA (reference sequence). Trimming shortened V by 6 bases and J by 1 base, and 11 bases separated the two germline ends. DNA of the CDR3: TGCAGTGCCCCGGGGCCGGGCACAGATACGCAGTATTTT. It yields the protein CSAPGPGTDTQYF.

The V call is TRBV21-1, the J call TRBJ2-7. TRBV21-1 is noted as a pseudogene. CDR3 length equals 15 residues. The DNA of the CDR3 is TGTGCCAGCAGCAAAGCCCGACAGGACTGCTACGAGCAGTACTTC. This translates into CASSKARQDCYEQYF.

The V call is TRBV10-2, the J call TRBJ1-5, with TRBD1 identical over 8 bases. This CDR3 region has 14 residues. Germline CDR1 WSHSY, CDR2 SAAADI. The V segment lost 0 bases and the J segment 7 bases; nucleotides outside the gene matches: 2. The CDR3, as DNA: TGCGCCAGCAGTGAGTCGGACAGGGCGCAGCCCCAGCATTTT. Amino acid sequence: CASSESDRAQPQHF.

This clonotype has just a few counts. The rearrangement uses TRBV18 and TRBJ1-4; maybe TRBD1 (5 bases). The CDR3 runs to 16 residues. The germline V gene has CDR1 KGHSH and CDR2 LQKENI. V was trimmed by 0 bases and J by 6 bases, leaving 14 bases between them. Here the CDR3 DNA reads TGTGCCAGCTCACCACCGAGGGGCGACGGCCATGAAAAACTGTTTTTT. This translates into CASSPPRGDGHEKLFF.

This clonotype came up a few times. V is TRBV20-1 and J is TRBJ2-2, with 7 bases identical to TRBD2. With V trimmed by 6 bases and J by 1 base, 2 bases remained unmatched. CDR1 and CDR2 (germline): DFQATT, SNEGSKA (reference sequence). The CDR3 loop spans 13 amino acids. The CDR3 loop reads CSASGVNTGELFF. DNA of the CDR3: TGCAGTGCAAGCGGGGTGAACACCGGGGAGCTGTTTTTT.

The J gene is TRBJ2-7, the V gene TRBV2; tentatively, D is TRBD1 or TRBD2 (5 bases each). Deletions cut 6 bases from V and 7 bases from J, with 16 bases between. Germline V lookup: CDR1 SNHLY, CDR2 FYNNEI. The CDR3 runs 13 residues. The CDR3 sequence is CASSRLGAWEQYV. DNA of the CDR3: TGTGCCAGCAGCAGACTCGGGGCTTGGGAGCAGTACGTC.

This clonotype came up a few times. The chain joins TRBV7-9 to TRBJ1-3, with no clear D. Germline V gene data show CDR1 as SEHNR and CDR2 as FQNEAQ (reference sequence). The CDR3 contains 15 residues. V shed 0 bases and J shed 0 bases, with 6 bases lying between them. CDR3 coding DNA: TGTGCCAGCAGCTTAGCCGTGCGCTCTGGAAACACCATATATTTT. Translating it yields CASSLAVRSGNTIYF.

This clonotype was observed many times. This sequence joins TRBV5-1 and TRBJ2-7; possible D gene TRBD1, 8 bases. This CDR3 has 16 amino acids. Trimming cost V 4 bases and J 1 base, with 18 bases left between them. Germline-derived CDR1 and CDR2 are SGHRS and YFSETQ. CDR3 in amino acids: CASSGGDRTLSYEQYF. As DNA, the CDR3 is TGCGCCAGCAGCGGGGGGGACAGGACCTTGTCCTACGAGCAGTACTTC.

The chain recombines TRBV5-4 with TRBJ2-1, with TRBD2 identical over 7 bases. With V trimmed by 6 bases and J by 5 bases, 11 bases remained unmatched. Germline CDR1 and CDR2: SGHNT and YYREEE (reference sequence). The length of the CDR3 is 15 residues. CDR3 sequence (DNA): TGTGCCAGCACCTGGAGTCGGGGGGACCACAATGAGCAGTTCTTC. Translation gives CASTWSRGDHNEQFF.